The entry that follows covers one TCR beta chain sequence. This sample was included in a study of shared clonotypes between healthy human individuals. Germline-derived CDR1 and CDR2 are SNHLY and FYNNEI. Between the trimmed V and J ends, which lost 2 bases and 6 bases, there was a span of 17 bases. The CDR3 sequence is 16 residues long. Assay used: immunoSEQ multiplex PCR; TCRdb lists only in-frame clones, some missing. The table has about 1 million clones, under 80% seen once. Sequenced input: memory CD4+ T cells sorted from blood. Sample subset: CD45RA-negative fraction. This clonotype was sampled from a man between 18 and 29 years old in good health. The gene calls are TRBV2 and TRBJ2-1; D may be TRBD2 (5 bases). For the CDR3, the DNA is TGTGCCAGCAGTGAACTGGGGTGGAGTAGCGCCAATGAGCAGTTCTTC. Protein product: CASSELGWSSANEQFF.